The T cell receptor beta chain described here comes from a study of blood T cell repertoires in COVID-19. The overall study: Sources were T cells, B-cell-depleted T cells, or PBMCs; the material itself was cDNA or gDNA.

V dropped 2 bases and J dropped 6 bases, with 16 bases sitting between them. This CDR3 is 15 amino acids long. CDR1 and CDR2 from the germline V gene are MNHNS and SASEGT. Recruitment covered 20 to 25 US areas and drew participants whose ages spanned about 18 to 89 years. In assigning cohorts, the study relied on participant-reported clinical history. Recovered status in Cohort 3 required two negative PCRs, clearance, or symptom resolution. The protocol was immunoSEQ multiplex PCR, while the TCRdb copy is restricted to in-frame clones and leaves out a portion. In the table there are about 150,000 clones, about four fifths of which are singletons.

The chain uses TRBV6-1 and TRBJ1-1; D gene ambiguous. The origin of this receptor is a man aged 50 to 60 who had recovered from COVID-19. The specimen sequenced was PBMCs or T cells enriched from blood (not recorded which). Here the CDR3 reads CASSEREGLDPEAFF. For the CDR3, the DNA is TGTGCCAGCAGTGAACGCGAGGGTTTGGATCCTGAAGCTTTCTTT.